The 8 T cell receptor beta chains given below trace back to one sample, sequenced in a study of CD8+CD57+ T cells in acquired aplastic anemia. Both TCR beta VDJ combination and CDR3 sequence profiling were carried out. Genomic DNA was the template for this profiling. MiXCR was run by TCRdb on the reads, yielding one entry per CDR3 protein. The table lists some 190,000 distinct CDR3 sequences, roughly 56% of them singletons, with 16% in the top ten. Material: sorted CD4+, CD8+, or CD8+CD57+ T cells (not recorded which) from PBMCs. Receptors originate from a human donor in good health, serving as a control.

The V gene is TRBV7-2, the J gene TRBJ2-7; D is tentatively TRBD1 or TRBD2 (5 bases each). CDR3 length equals 14 residues. The germline V gene encodes CDR1 SGHTA and CDR2 FQGNSA. Trimming stripped 4 bases from V and 0 bases from J, with 10 bases between. The CDR3 nucleotides read TGTGCCAGCAGCTGGGGCGGGCACTCCTACGAGCAGTACTTC. Translated: CASSWGGHSYEQYF. The variable domain in full, completed from reference TRBV7-2 and TRBJ2-7, reads GAGVSQSPSNKVTEKGKDVELRCDPISGHTALYWYRQSLGQGLEFLIYFQGNSAPDKSGLPSDRFSAERTGGSVSTLTIQRTQQEDSAVYLCASSWGGHSYEQYFGPGTRLTVT.

The chain recombines TRBV10-1 with TRBJ1-2; 7 positions match TRBD1. With V trimmed by 6 bases and J by 6 bases, 13 bases remained unmatched. The germline gives CDR1 WNHNN, CDR2 SYGVQD (reference sequence). The CDR3 length is 15 residues. The CDR3 nucleotides are TGCGCCAGCAGCTTTTTAAGGGGGCCCAGGGATGGCTACACCTTC. Its protein is CASSFLRGPRDGYTF.

This clonotype was picked up many times. The chain uses TRBV6-2 or TRBV6-3 and TRBJ1-3; tentatively, D is TRBD1 (5 bases). Between the trimmed V and J ends, which lost 2 bases and 1 base, there was a span of 9 bases. The CDR3 has 15 residues. Germline CDR1 is MNHEY and CDR2 is SVGEGT. This chain's CDR3 is CASSYNRISGNTIYF. CDR3 nucleotides: TGTGCCAGCAGTTACAACAGGATATCTGGAAACACCATATATTTT.

This chain uses TRBV29-1 with TRBJ1-1; 10 positions match TRBD1. The CDR3 covers 14 residues. Germline-derived CDR1 and CDR2 are SQVTM and ANQGSEA. Losses at the gene ends were 7 bases for V and 4 bases for J; bases not matched to a gene: 9. The CDR3 region has the DNA TGCAGCGCCCGGGACAGGGGAGGGCCCACTGAAGCTTTCTTT. Translating gives CSARDRGGPTEAFF.

The table lists this clonotype with many counts. The J gene is TRBJ2-1, the V gene TRBV20-1, with 10 bases lining up with TRBD1. V was pared by 3 bases and J by 6 bases, with 8 bases of the junction left unmatched. CDR1 and CDR2 (germline): DFQATT, SNEGSKA (reference sequence). The CDR3 spans 15 residues. The CDR3: CSASAGQGFSNEQFF. The CDR3, as DNA: TGCAGTGCTAGCGCGGGACAGGGGTTCTCCAATGAGCAGTTCTTC.

This clonotype was detected only a few times. This rearrangement joins TRBV10-3 to TRBJ1-1; D is ambiguous. Germline assignment: CDR1 ENHRY and CDR2 SYGVKD. Trimming removed 3 bases at V and 0 bases at J, with 11 bases between. The CDR3 is 15 residues long. For the CDR3, the DNA is TGTGCCATCAGTGATTTTGTGGGGATGAACACTGAAGCTTTCTTT. Translated: CAISDFVGMNTEAFF.

This clonotype was observed a handful of times. This chain connects TRBV15 to TRBJ1-4, with D unresolved. The V end was cut by 0 bases, the J end by 7 bases, with 12 bases between. This CDR3 is built from 15 residues. CDR1 is LNHNV and CDR2 is YYDKDF in the germline V gene (reference sequence). CDR3 DNA sequence: TGTGCCACCAGCAGAGATCTTGGGCCGGGTGAAAAACTGTTTTTT. Amino acids: CATSRDLGPGEKLFF.

As regards this clonotype: A much larger clone is a single base away; this may be a read error. The chain joins TRBV5-1 to TRBJ1-1; tentative D call: TRBD1 (6 bases). Germline CDR1 is SGHRS and CDR2 is YFSETQ. CDR3 length equals 17 residues. CDR3 residues: CASSQGTQGFLNAEAFF. In DNA, the CDR3 is TGCGCCAGCAGCCAAGGGACACAGGGATTTTTGAACGCTGAAGCTTTCTTT.